This passage covers 6 T cell receptor beta chains from one sample sequenced in a study of T cell repertoires in cytomegalovirus infection. TCRdb processed the reads anew with MiXCR; each CDR3 protein has one entry. The table includes fewer than 550,000 distinct CDR3 sequences, 11% detected once. Sequencing used PBMCs. Every receptor here comes from a human donor in good health (CMV status not recorded). Some clones in this sample may be carry-over from other donors' samples.

The table lists this clonotype with many counts. The J gene is TRBJ2-7, the V gene TRBV5-1, with D perhaps TRBD1 or TRBD2 (6 bases each). Germline assignment: CDR1 SGHRS and CDR2 YFSETQ. V lost 1 base and J lost 5, with 13 bases in between. CDR3 length equals 14 residues. The CDR3 spells CASSLNRGQDEQYF. CDR3 bases: TGCGCCAGCAGCTTGAACCGGGGGCAGGACGAGCAGTACTTC. The full variable domain, in which reference TRBV5-1 and TRBJ2-7 provide the parts outside the CDR3, is KAGVTQTPRYLIKTRGQQVTLSCSPISGHRSVSWYQQTPGQGLQFLFEYFSETQRNKGNFPGRFSGRQFSNSRSEMNVSTLELGDSALYLCASSLNRGQDEQYFGPGTRLTVT.

This clonotype was counted many times. The chain uses TRBV7-2 and TRBJ2-1; D unresolved. CDR1 and CDR2 from the germline V gene are SGHTA and FQGNSA. The V and J ends lost 1 base and 0 bases respectively, with 13 bases between them. The CDR3 totals 17 residues. DNA for the CDR3: TGTGCCAGCAGCTTAGGAGTTCAGGCAGGCTCCTACAATGAGCAGTTCTTC. Translation: CASSLGVQAGSYNEQFF.

This clonotype was seen many times. The DNA for the CDR3 is TGTGCCAGCAGCCCTTTGACACACTCTGGAAACACCATATATTTT. This encodes CASSPLTHSGNTIYF. This chain links TRBV7-8 with TRBJ1-3; no reliable D call. The CDR3 contains 15 residues. V was shortened by 5 bases and J by 0 bases, with 11 bases between the two germline ends. Germline V gives CDR1 SGHVS, CDR2 FQNEAQ.

The chain links TRBV5-1 to TRBJ2-1; D not resolved. Germline-derived CDR1 and CDR2 are SGHRS and YFSETQ. This CDR3 is built from 12 residues. The V end lost 7 bases, the J end lost 4 bases, and 9 bases lay between the germline ends. DNA of the CDR3: TGCGCCAGCGGCTGGGAATACAATGAGCAGTTCTTC. It specifies CASGWEYNEQFF.

This clonotype has at least ten counts. This chain uses TRBV6-1 with TRBJ2-1; D is ambiguous. This CDR3 contains 15 residues. V lost 8 bases, J lost 0 bases, and 14 bases lay in between. From germline, CDR1 is MNHNS and CDR2 SASEGT. CDR3 bases: TGTGCCAGCCTTGACCCTCTCAGCTCCTACAATGAGCAGTTCTTC. Translated, it gives CASLDPLSSYNEQFF.

This clonotype was observed at least ten times. The chain recombines TRBV20-1 with TRBJ2-4; D is perhaps TRBD1 or TRBD2 (5 bases each). The CDR3 runs to 14 residues. The germline CDR1 and CDR2 sequences are DFQATT and SNEGSKA (reference sequence). V lost 2 bases to trimming and J lost 2 bases, with 10 bases between them. As DNA, the CDR3 is TGCAGTGCTAGAACCGAGGGACCCAAAAACATTCAGTACTTC. Protein product: CSARTEGPKNIQYF.